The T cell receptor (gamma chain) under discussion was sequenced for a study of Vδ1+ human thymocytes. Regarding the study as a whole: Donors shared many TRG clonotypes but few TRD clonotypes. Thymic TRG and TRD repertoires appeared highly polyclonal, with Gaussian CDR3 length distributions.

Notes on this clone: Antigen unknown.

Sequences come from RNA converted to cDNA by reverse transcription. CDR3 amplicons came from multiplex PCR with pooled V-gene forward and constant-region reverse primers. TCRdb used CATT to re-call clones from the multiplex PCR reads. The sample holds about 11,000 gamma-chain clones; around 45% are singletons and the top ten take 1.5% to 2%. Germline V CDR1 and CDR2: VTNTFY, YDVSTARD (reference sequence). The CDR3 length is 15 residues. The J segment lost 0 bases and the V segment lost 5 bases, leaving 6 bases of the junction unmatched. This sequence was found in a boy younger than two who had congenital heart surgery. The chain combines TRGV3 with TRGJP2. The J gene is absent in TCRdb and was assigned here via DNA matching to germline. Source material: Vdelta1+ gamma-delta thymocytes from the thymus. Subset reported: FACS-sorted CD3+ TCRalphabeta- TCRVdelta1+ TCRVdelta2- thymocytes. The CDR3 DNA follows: TGTGCCACCTGGGGCCCTGATAGTAGTGATTGGATCAAGACGTTT. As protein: CATWGPDSSDWIKTF.